Following are 5 T cell receptor beta chains from one sample sequenced in a study of T cells in Graves' hyperthyroidism and ophthalmopathy. RNA transcripts provided the source from which TCR beta CDR3 regions were amplified. HTBI primers were the set used in a first-round RT-PCR of the TCR CDR3. From the multiplex PCR reads, TCRdb called clonotypes with MiXCR, one entry per CDR3 protein. The table has 360,000 or so distinct CDR3 sequences, about 20% seen once. Sequenced: blood. The receptors shown here come from a woman between 18 and 30 years old with Graves' hyperthyroidism.

This clonotype showed up many times. The chain combines TRBV6-1 with TRBJ2-5; 9 nucleotides match TRBD1. Germline-derived CDR1 and CDR2 are MNHNS and SASEGT. CDR3 size: 15 residues. Trimming cost V 7 bases and J 5 bases; bases outside gene matches: 11. The CDR3 region has the DNA TGTGCCAGCACACCTAGTACAGGGGGCGCGGAGACCCAGTACTTC. It codes for CASTPSTGGAETQYF.

At least ten counts were recorded for this clonotype. The rearrangement uses TRBV12-3 or TRBV12-4 and TRBJ1-2; 10 bases are a match to TRBD1. This CDR3 contains 13 residues. V was pared by 5 bases and J by 7 bases, with 4 bases of the junction left unmatched. The CDR3 protein is CASSTTGGSGYTF. As DNA, the CDR3 is TGTGCCAGCAGTACGACAGGGGGCTCTGGCTACACCTTC.

This clonotype was counted many times. The chain joins TRBV20-1 to TRBJ1-1, with D possibly TRBD1 on 5 matching bases. The CDR3 has 15 amino acids. The germline CDR1 and CDR2 sequences are DFQATT and SNEGSKA (reference sequence). V lost 0 bases and J 1 base, leaving 12 bases between the germline ends. The CDR3: CSARDQGGANTEAFF. CDR3 coding DNA: TGCAGTGCTAGAGATCAGGGAGGGGCGAACACTGAAGCTTTCTTT.

There are many counts of this clonotype. The chain recombines TRBV12-3 or TRBV12-4 with TRBJ2-5; D perhaps matches TRBD2 (6 bases). The CDR3 loop spans 15 amino acids. Between the trimmed V and J ends, which lost 3 bases and 4 bases, there was a span of 15 bases. In DNA form, the CDR3 reads TGTGCCAGCAGTTTTGTGGGAGCGGGTGGAGAGACCCAGTACTTC. It yields the protein CASSFVGAGGETQYF.

This clonotype was found many times. This chain uses TRBV13 with TRBJ1-1; TRBD1 matches 9 bases. The CDR3 consists of 16 residues. J was trimmed by 4 bases and V by 5 bases; bases with no gene match: 11. CDR1 is PRHDT and CDR2 is FYEKMQ in the germline V gene (reference sequence). The CDR3 DNA reads TGTGCCAGCAGCCTAAGAACAGGGGGCGTCGGCACTGAAGCTTTCTTT. It yields the protein CASSLRTGGVGTEAFF.